This T cell receptor (beta chain) was found in a study of identical twins. Findings and limits, study-wide: Beta out-of-frame sequences showed weaker excess twin sharing.

Per the germline V gene, CDR1 is SQVTM and CDR2 is ANQGSEA. CDR3 length equals 14 residues. The V end was cut by 4 bases, the J end by 5 bases, with 17 bases between. TCRdb passed the 5' RACE reads through MiXCR, listing each CDR3 protein once. Among about 530,000 distinct CDR3 sequences, roughly 15% were seen once, and the ten largest hold 0.44%. Details on this clonotype: Its antigen is as yet unknown.

The same specimen was also included in a second study, on yellow fever vaccine responses in identical twins.

The specimen sequenced was CD4+ T cells sorted from blood. The chain recombines TRBV29-1 with TRBJ2-5; TRBD1 is a possible D gene (6 bases). The sequence was collected from a woman aged 18 to 35 in good health. CDR3 amino acids: CSVVSGRGGETQYF. The CDR3 DNA follows: TGCAGCGTTGTTTCAGGCAGGGGCGGGGAGACCCAGTACTTC.